Below are 12 T cell receptor beta chains sequenced from a single sample in a study of beta chain features in type 1 diabetes. Sequencing targeted expressed TCRB transcripts, as all isolated RNA had been reverse transcribed. Clones were sequenced by immunoSEQ multiplex PCR, and TCRdb holds only the in-frame ones, with some missing. The sample has 350,000 to 400,000 clones, approximately 16% seen once. Material: naive CD4+ T cells from blood. The receptors were sampled from a woman aged 18-29 years in good health.

The V and J genes are TRBV11-2 and TRBJ2-7; the match to TRBD2 covers 7 bases. This CDR3 is 12 amino acids long. Unmatched junction bases numbered 7, after V lost 10 bases and J lost 4 bases. CDR1 and CDR2 from the germline V gene are SGHAT and FQNNGV. CDR3 in amino acids: CATGGSGYEQYF. In DNA form, the CDR3 reads TGTGCCACGGGCGGGAGTGGGTACGAGCAGTACTTC. The full variable domain, rest sourced from reference TRBV11-2 and TRBJ2-7, is EAGVAQSPRYKIIEKRQSVAFWCNPISGHATLYWYQQILGQGPKLLIQFQNNGVVDDSQLPKDRFSAERLKGVDSTLKIQPAKLEDSAVYLCATGGSGYEQYFGPGTRLTVT.

The CDR3 sequence is CASSLITTGLGETQYF. CDR3 DNA sequence: TGCGCCAGCAGCTTGATTACTACAGGGTTAGGAGAGACCCAGTACTTC. V gene TRBV5-1 combines with J gene TRBJ2-5; tentatively, D is TRBD1 (6 bases). This CDR3 is 16 amino acids long. Deletions cut 1 base from V and 4 bases from J, with 17 bases between. Germline V gives CDR1 SGHRS, CDR2 YFSETQ. Supplemented by reference TRBV5-1 and TRBJ2-5, the full variable domain reads KAGVTQTPRYLIKTRGQQVTLSCSPISGHRSVSWYQQTPGQGLQFLFEYFSETQRNKGNFPGRFSGRQFSNSRSEMNVSTLELGDSALYLCASSLITTGLGETQYFGPGTRLLVL.

This clone came up a few times. This chain joins TRBV15 and TRBJ2-1; the match to TRBD2 covers 11 bases. This CDR3 spans 14 amino acids. V lost 5 bases to trimming and J lost 7 bases; unmatched junction nucleotides: 4. Germline CDR1 LNHNV, CDR2 YYDKDF (reference sequence). The CDR3 sequence is CATSRWTSGNEQFF. The CDR3 region has the DNA TGTGCCACCAGCCGGTGGACTAGCGGGAATGAGCAGTTCTTC.

This chain joins TRBV15 and TRBJ1-2, with D uncertain. CDR1 is LNHNV and CDR2 is YYDKDF in the germline V gene (reference sequence). The CDR3 is 13 amino acids. Trimming shortened V by 1 base and J by 5 bases, and 8 bases separated the two germline ends. The CDR3 sequence is CATSRGGLYGYTF. The CDR3 DNA is TGTGCCACCAGCAGAGGAGGTCTTTATGGCTACACCTTC. The full variable domain, rest sourced from reference TRBV15 and TRBJ1-2, is DAMVIQNPRYQVTQFGKPVTLSCSQTLNHNVMYWYQQKSSQAPKLLFHYYDKDFNNEADTPDNFQSRRPNTSFCFLDIRSPGLGDTAMYLCATSRGGLYGYTFGSGTRLTVV.

There are a few counts of this clone. CDR3 loop: CASSGTGSSYEQYF. The CDR3 coding sequence is TGTGCCAGCAGTGGCACAGGGAGCTCCTACGAGCAGTACTTC. The chain recombines TRBV6-5 with TRBJ2-7; D is possibly TRBD1 (6 bases). Germline CDR1 reads MNHEY; CDR2 reads SVGAGI. This CDR3 is built from 14 residues. Trimming shortened V by 5 bases and J by 0 bases, and 11 bases separated the two germline ends.

This clone was counted a few times. This rearrangement joins TRBV4-1 to TRBJ2-3; 11 bases fit TRBD1. Unmatched junction bases numbered 3, after V lost 0 bases and J lost 1 base. CDR1 MGHRA and CDR2 YSYEKL come from the germline V gene. The CDR3 sequence is 17 residues long. DNA of the CDR3: TGCGCCAGCAGCCAAGACGGGACAGGGGGGGGCACAGATACGCAGTATTTT. Its translation: CASSQDGTGGGTDTQYF.

The J gene is TRBJ2-3, the V gene TRBV18; 15 nucleotides agree with TRBD2. Germline trimming cut 3 bases from V and 3 bases from J; bases unmatched to any gene: 7. Germline values: CDR1 KGHSH, CDR2 LQKENI. The CDR3 spans 18 residues. This CDR3 is CASSPPGLAGGRTDTQYF. The CDR3 DNA is TGTGCCAGCTCACCTCCGGGACTAGCGGGAGGTCGGACAGATACGCAGTATTTT.

The chain employs TRBV6-5 and TRBJ1-4; D perhaps matches TRBD1 (5 bases). The CDR3 runs 14 residues. Germline values: CDR1 MNHEY, CDR2 SVGAGI. V gave up 2 bases and J gave up 8 bases, with 12 bases separating them. DNA of the CDR3: TGTGCCAGCAGTTACGGCAGGGCAGGGGAAAAACTGTTTTTT. Protein sequence: CASSYGRAGEKLFF.

A few counts support this clone. V is TRBV28 and J is TRBJ2-1; a weak D match, TRBD1 (5 bases). V was shortened by 7 bases and J by 4 bases, with 17 bases between the two germline ends. The CDR3 spans 15 residues. Looked up from germline, CDR1 is MDHEN and CDR2 is SYDVKM. Written as DNA, the CDR3 is TGTGCCAGCATTGGGGCGGCCATTTCTTACAATGAGCAGTTCTTC. Its protein product is CASIGAAISYNEQFF.

The chain couples TRBV5-5 to TRBJ2-5; D may be TRBD2 (5 bases). CDR1 SGHKS and CDR2 YYEKEE come from the germline V gene (reference sequence). Trimming took 0 bases from V and 4 from J, leaving 10 bases between them. This CDR3 has 14 amino acids. The CDR3 loop is CASSLDWAGETQYF. CDR3 nucleotide sequence: TGTGCCAGCAGCTTGGATTGGGCGGGAGAGACCCAGTACTTC.

V and J are TRBV30 and TRBJ1-5; perhaps TRBD1 as D (6 bases). Germline assignment: CDR1 GTSNPN and CDR2 SVGIG (reference sequence). The CDR3 spans 18 residues. V lost 3 bases and J 2 bases, leaving 23 bases between the germline ends. The CDR3 loop reads CAWSANGQLTLGNQPQHF. The CDR3 DNA reads TGTGCCTGGAGCGCCAACGGACAGCTGACCTTAGGCAATCAGCCCCAGCATTTT.

In its sample, this clone was seen a few times. The rearrangement uses TRBV19 and TRBJ1-1; TRBD1 might be the D (5 bases). The CDR3 loop spans 13 amino acids. V was shortened by 6 bases and J by 6 bases, with 14 bases between the two germline ends. Germline V lookup: CDR1 LNHDA, CDR2 SQIVND (reference sequence). DNA of the CDR3: TGTGCCAGTAGCCTCCGACAGCAACCTGAAGCTTTCTTT. Translating it yields CASSLRQQPEAFF.